Listed below are T cell receptor beta chains from one sample, sequenced in a study of regulatory T cells in long-lasting Graves disease. TCRdb processed the multiplex PCR reads anew with MiXCR; each CDR3 protein has one entry. The repertoire consists of hundreds of thousands of distinct CDR3 sequences, with about 19% occurring once and the leading ten covering roughly 27%. The sequencing used peripheral blood mononuclear cells (PBMCs), collected when the disease was refractory, from a patient treated with antithyroid drugs. The receptors were gathered from a female donor with Graves disease. Each CDR3 is given with its conserved first and last residue. D genes are given only for firm matches. Only part of the rows carry a size: once, few, many, or a class if the clone is expanded.

>TRBV6-2/TRBV6-3|TRBD1|few|TRBJ1-1
CASSYSWTGGGTEAFF
TGTGCCAGCAGTTACTCTTGGACAGGGGGCGGCACTGAAGCTTTCTTT
>TRBV7-2|.|few|TRBJ2-7
CASSPNSRRDSYEQYF
TGTGCCAGCAGCCCCAATTCGCGCAGGGACTCCTACGAGCAGTACTTC
>TRBV5-4|.|few|TRBJ1-1
CASSFDGGRTEAFF
TGTGCCAGCAGCTTCGATGGGGGCCGCACTGAAGCTTTCTTT
>TRBV2|.|few|TRBJ1-3
CASRGPANTIYF
TGTGCCAGCAGAGGACCTGCAAACACCATATATTTT
>TRBV27|TRBD2|few|TRBJ2-1
CASSLASGGTLTYNEQFF
TGTGCCAGCAGTTTAGCTAGCGGGGGGACCCTAACCTACAATGAGCAGTTCTTC
>TRBV3-1|.|many|TRBJ2-5
CASSPVHSQETQYF
TGTGCCAGCAGCCCGGTCCACTCACAAGAGACCCAGTACTTC
>TRBV6-1|TRBD1|few|TRBJ2-7
CASSDPWTGGYEQYF
TGTGCCAGCAGTGATCCCTGGACAGGGGGCTACGAGCAGTACTTC
>TRBV18|.|many|TRBJ1-1
CASSSDLTSLSPAFF
TGTGCCAGCTCATCGGACCTGACGTCACTTTCACCGGCTTTCTTT
>TRBV6-5|.|many|TRBJ2-5
CASSYSGGLQETQYF
TGTGCCAGCAGTTACTCGGGGGGATTACAAGAGACCCAGTACTTC
>TRBV6-6|.|few|TRBJ2-7
CASSYSRRGNYEQYF
TGTGCCAGCAGTTACTCGAGACGGGGGAACTACGAGCAGTACTTC
>TRBV12-5|.|many|TRBJ1-2
CASGLTPGPYGYTF
TGTGCTAGTGGTTTGACCCCGGGACCCTATGGCTACACCTTC
>TRBV3-1|.|.|TRBJ1-1
CASSQLGMNTEAFF
TGTGCCAGCAGCCAACTAGGTATGAACACTGAAGCTTTCTTT
>TRBV2|TRBD1|.|TRBJ2-5
CASPTDRGARETQYF
TGTGCCAGCCCTACTGACAGGGGGGCACGGGAGACCCAGTACTTC
>TRBV6-5|.|.|TRBJ1-5
CASSYRGQSQPQHF
TGTGCCAGCAGTTATCGTGGACAAAGTCAGCCCCAGCATTTT
>TRBV20-1|TRBD2|many|TRBJ2-5
CSARAPSGGAETQYF
TGCAGTGCTAGAGCCCCTAGCGGGGGGGCCGAGACCCAGTACTTC
>TRBV11-2|TRBD2|many|TRBJ2-7
CASSKFRAGGYEQYF
TGTGCCAGCAGCAAATTCCGAGCGGGAGGCTACGAGCAGTACTTC
>TRBV7-9|TRBD2|many|TRBJ2-5
CASSRGGTQETQYF
TGTGCCAGCAGCCGCGGGGGGACACAAGAGACCCAGTACTTC
>TRBV11-2|.|many|TRBJ1-6
CASGTGRSYNSPLHF
TGTGCCAGCGGCACAGGGCGCTCCTATAATTCACCCCTCCACTTT
>TRBV4-1|TRBD1|many|TRBJ1-2
CASSQDPQGAAGYTF
TGCGCCAGCAGCCAGGATCCTCAGGGGGCGGCTGGCTACACCTTC
>TRBV7-3|.|few|TRBJ2-5
CASSPAPRETQYF
TGTGCCAGCAGCCCGGCGCCGAGGGAGACCCAGTACTTC
>TRBV28|.|many|TRBJ2-5
CASSLLGKTQYF
TGTGCCAGCAGTTTATTAGGCAAGACCCAGTACTTC
>TRBV29-1|.|few|TRBJ1-2
CSVEKGGGYTF
TGCAGCGTTGAAAAGGGGGGGGGCTACACCTTC